These 8 T cell receptor beta chains originate from one sample sequenced in a study of graft-versus-host responses after intestinal transplantation. TCRdb keeps only in-frame clones here, not all; method: immunoSEQ multiplex PCR. Of just under 55,000 clones listed, roughly 89% are singletons. The specimen was PBMCs, collected 662 days after intestinal transplant. The receptors come from a human patient who received an intestinal transplant, so some T cells may come from the graft donor.

This chain uses TRBV4-2 with TRBJ2-5; TRBD2 agrees at 7 bases. The last part of the DNA fits TRBJ2-7 better; the J call may be wrong. Per the germline V gene, CDR1 is LGHNA and CDR2 is YNFKEQ. This CDR3 has 14 amino acids. The CDR3 DNA follows: TGTGCCAGCAGCCCAACCGGGGGGACCTACGAGCAGTACTTC. As protein: CASSPTGGTYEQYF.

The chain links TRBV30 to TRBJ1-5, with a possible D match to TRBD1 (5 bases). Germline values: CDR1 GTSNPN, CDR2 SVGIG (reference sequence). Trimming took 2 bases from V and 5 from J, leaving 13 bases between them. The CDR3 totals 14 residues. CDR3 sequence (DNA): TGTGCCTGGAGTCGGGGTCGAGGGGATCAGCCCCAGCATTTT. Residues: CAWSRGRGDQPQHF.

The chain combines TRBV4-1 with TRBJ1-1, with unresolved D. Germline V gene data show CDR1 as MGHRA and CDR2 as YSYEKL. The CDR3 is 14 residues long. Trimming took 3 bases from V and 1 from J, leaving 9 bases between them. CDR3 residues: CASSHDPGNTEAFF. The DNA of the CDR3 is TGCGCCAGCAGCCATGACCCGGGGAACACTGAAGCTTTCTTT.

In its sample, this clone was seen once. The chain recombines TRBV19 with TRBJ1-1, with 7 bases identical to TRBD1. CDR1 is LNHDA, CDR2 SQIVND, per germline (reference sequence). CDR3 length equals 15 residues. J lost 0 bases, V lost 7 bases, and 8 bases had no gene match. The CDR3 reads CASTVDRWVNTEAFF. CDR3 DNA sequence: TGTGCCAGTACCGTGGACAGGTGGGTGAACACTGAAGCTTTCTTT.

The chain is built from TRBV4-1 and TRBJ2-5, with 10 bases fitting TRBD2. The CDR3 is made up of 17 amino acids. Germline CDR1 reads MGHRA; CDR2 reads YSYEKL. With V trimmed by 4 bases and J by 3 bases, 11 bases remained unmatched. The CDR3 is CASSPEVAGGLKETQYF. The CDR3 DNA reads as TGCGCCAGCAGCCCAGAGGTAGCGGGGGGCCTCAAAGAGACCCAGTACTTC.

The CDR3 reads CSVIPGESETQYF. CDR3 nucleotide sequence: TGCAGCGTTATCCCAGGGGAGTCGGAGACCCAGTACTTC. The chain couples TRBV29-1 to TRBJ2-5, with D tentatively TRBD1 (6 bases). Germline V gene data show CDR1 as SQVTM and CDR2 as ANQGSEA. V gave up 5 bases and J gave up 5 bases, with 15 bases separating them. The CDR3 length is 13 residues.

This clone is a singleton in its sample. V gene TRBV6-6 combines with J gene TRBJ2-1; D gene unclear. With 0 bases removed from V and 7 bases from J, the gap between germline ends came to 10 bases. This CDR3 region has 14 residues. Germline V gene sequence: CDR1 MNHNY, CDR2 SVGAGI (reference sequence). This chain's CDR3 is CASSYSRTSNEQFF. The CDR3 DNA reads as TGTGCCAGCAGTTACTCGAGGACGAGTAATGAGCAGTTCTTC.

The chain joins TRBV6-1 to TRBJ2-1, with D tentatively TRBD1 (6 bases). V dropped 1 base and J dropped 10 bases, with 14 bases sitting between them. There are 14 residues in the CDR3. Germline V gene lookup returns CDR1 MNHNS and CDR2 SASEGT. The CDR3 region is CASSEEGVETEQFF. As DNA, the CDR3 is TGTGCCAGCAGTGAAGAGGGGGTGGAAACCGAGCAGTTCTTC.